This T cell receptor (beta chain) was documented in a study of tumor and adjacent non-tumor tissue in lung cancer. Concerning this clonotype itself: This may be a read error: a much more frequent sequence differs by one nucleotide.

The library came from three nested PCR rounds adapted from ARM-PCR protocols. One entry per CDR3 protein results from TCRdb running MiXCR on the multiplex PCR reads. The table has 85,000 or so distinct CDR3 sequences, about 77% seen once. RNA was extracted from bulk tissue without any cell sorting. More than 3 cm separated this lung sample from the edge of the tumor. This CDR3 region has 14 residues. The germline V gene has CDR1 SGHRS and CDR2 YFSETQ. The V gene lost 7 bases and the J gene lost 3 bases, with 13 bases spanning the gap. J is TRBJ2-2 and V is TRBV5-1; no reliable D call. The origin of this receptor is a woman in her 50s with non-small cell lung cancer. Material: distant non-tumor lung tissue. The DNA for the CDR3 is TGCGCCAGCGGCATAATAGCAGACACCGGGGAGCTGTTTTTT. Its translation is CASGIIADTGELFF. Full variable domain (missing parts from reference TRBV5-1 and TRBJ2-2): KAGVTQTPRYLIKTRGQQVTLSCSPISGHRSVSWYQQTPGQGLQFLFEYFSETQRNKGNFPGRFSGRQFSNSRSEMNVSTLELGDSALYLCASGIIADTGELFFGEGSRLTVL.